Below, 10 T cell receptor beta chains from the same sample are listed, as sequenced in a study of blood T cells in healthy people across ages. The use of a sample-barcoded 5' primer and a J-beta primer mix characterized a second PCR of roughly 7 to 11 cycles. Each CDR3 protein is one row after TCRdb ran MiXCR on the 5' RACE reads. The repertoire has 700,000 to 900,000 distinct CDR3 sequences, about 55% of them found once; the top ten carry about 38%. The sample consisted of blood. These receptors all come from a man older than 75 in good health.

DNA for the CDR3: TGTGCCAGCAGCGCTCAGGGGAGTTCCTACAATGAGCAGTACTTC. Its protein is CASSAQGSSYNEQYF. The V and J genes are TRBV9 and TRBJ2-1, with D possibly being TRBD1 (6 bases). The DNA matches TRBJ2-7 better at its end, which makes the J call doubtful. This CDR3 is 15 amino acids long. Germline V gives CDR1 SGDLS, CDR2 YYNGEE.

The V and J genes are TRBV29-1 and TRBJ2-7, with D possibly called TRBD1 or TRBD2 (5 bases each). The V gene lost 7 bases and the J gene lost 2 bases, with 18 bases spanning the gap. Per the germline V gene, CDR1 is SQVTM and CDR2 is ANQGSEA. The CDR3 totals 14 residues. CDR3 DNA sequence: TGCAGCGCGGGTCGGCAGGGACGGACCTACGAGCAGTACTTC. It translates to CSAGRQGRTYEQYF.

This clonotype was picked up a small number of times. CDR3: CASSSGPAGAYEQYF. The CDR3 nucleotides are TGTGCCAGCAGCTCGGGGCCGGCGGGAGCCTACGAGCAGTACTTC. This rearrangement joins TRBV13 to TRBJ2-7; 7 bases fit TRBD2. Per germline, CDR1 PRHDT and CDR2 FYEKMQ (reference sequence). V lost 4 bases to trimming and J lost 2 bases; unmatched junction nucleotides: 8. The CDR3 is 15 residues long.

This chain links TRBV29-1 with TRBJ2-5; the D is unclear. The DNA end lines up better with TRBJ2-7; the J call may be wrong. The CDR3 consists of 11 residues. CDR1 and CDR2 (germline): SQVTM, ANQGSEA. The chain's CDR3 is CSVGWAYEQYF. DNA of the CDR3: TGCAGCGTGGGGTGGGCCTACGAGCAGTACTTC.

There are a few counts of this clonotype. The V and J genes are TRBV20-1 and TRBJ1-1; 8 positions agree with TRBD1. The CDR3 is 14 amino acids. CDR1 is DFQATT and CDR2 is SNEGSKA in the germline V gene (reference sequence). The junction had 7 bases not matched to a gene; V was cut back by 4 bases and J by 3 bases. This CDR3 reads CSAKDRVGHTEAFF. CDR3 sequence (DNA): TGCAGTGCTAAGGACAGGGTTGGGCACACTGAAGCTTTCTTT.

The V call is TRBV10-3, the J call TRBJ2-1; 9 bases are a match to TRBD2. This CDR3 region has 15 residues. Germline CDR1 and CDR2: ENHRY and SYGVKD. V lost 9 bases, J lost 3 bases, and 9 bases stayed unmatched. For the CDR3, the DNA is TGTGCCATGCGGGGGGGAGGGGCCGGCTACAATGAGCAGTTCTTC. Residues: CAMRGGGAGYNEQFF.

The sample holds a few counts of this clonotype. The genes are TRBV27 and TRBJ2-4, with D tentatively TRBD2 (5 bases). This CDR3 region has 14 residues. The germline V gene has CDR1 MNHEY and CDR2 SMNVEV (reference sequence). Trimming cost V 6 bases and J 0 bases, with 9 bases left between them. The CDR3 spells CASRGELAKNIQYF. DNA for the CDR3: TGTGCCAGCAGGGGAGAACTAGCCAAAAACATTCAGTACTTC.

The chain joins TRBV2 to TRBJ2-2; D remains ambiguous. The CDR3 has 13 residues. Per the germline V gene, CDR1 is SNHLY and CDR2 is FYNNEI. Trimming removed 5 bases from V and 5 bases from J, with 9 bases in between. The CDR3 nucleotides read TGTGCCAGCAGTTGGGCCCTAACCGGGGAGCTGTTTTTT. Encoded protein: CASSWALTGELFF.

The chain is built from TRBV20-1 and TRBJ2-4; D perhaps matches TRBD2 (6 bases). From germline, CDR1 is DFQATT and CDR2 SNEGSKA (reference sequence). The V and J ends lost 3 bases and 1 base respectively, with 13 bases between them. The CDR3 totals 15 residues. CDR3 bases: TGCAGTGCTAGTATGGGGGAGGCGGCCAAAAACATTCAGTACTTC. Amino acids: CSASMGEAAKNIQYF.

The V and J genes are TRBV18 and TRBJ2-1, with 12 bases lining up with TRBD2. In germline, CDR1 is KGHSH, CDR2 LQKENI. V gave up 3 bases and J gave up 10 bases; unmatched junction bases: 7. The CDR3 has 15 amino acids. As DNA, the CDR3 is TGTGCCAGCTCACCGCGACTAGCGGGAGATCGAGAGCAGTTCTTC. As protein: CASSPRLAGDREQFF.